These 32 T cell receptor beta chains were sequenced from one sample in a study of T cell changes during pregnancy in multiple sclerosis. Using immunoSEQ multiplex PCR, the repertoire was profiled, and TCRdb retains in-frame clones only, with some absent. The table lists under 65,000 clones, about nine tenths of them singletons. Source: CD4+ T cells from peripheral blood mononuclear cells, taken in the third trimester of pregnancy. The receptors originated from a female donor with multiple sclerosis, enrolled in a pregnancy study.

V usage is TRBV27 and J usage is TRBJ1-2; the D gene is possibly TRBD1 (6 bases). V was cut by 5 bases and J by 7 bases, with 17 bases left in between. This CDR3 is 14 amino acids long. Germline V gene lookup returns CDR1 MNHEY and CDR2 SMNVEV (reference sequence). CDR3 coding DNA: TGTGCCAGCAGTCAGACCGGGACAAGGTCTGGCTACACCTTC. Translating it yields CASSQTGTRSGYTF.

The rearrangement joins TRBV7-3 to TRBJ1-6, with D uncertain. Trimming stripped 5 bases from V and 7 bases from J, with 9 bases between. Germline V gene sequence: CDR1 SGHTA, CDR2 FQGTGA. This CDR3 comprises 13 residues. CDR3 residues: CASSPGPNSPLHF. The CDR3 bases are TGTGCCAGCAGCCCGGGTCCCAATTCACCCCTCCACTTT.

In this sample, this clone turned up once. The rearrangement uses TRBV19 and TRBJ1-5, with a tentative D call TRBD1 (6 bases). The CDR3 contains 16 residues. V was shortened by 3 bases and J by 6 bases, with 18 bases between the two germline ends. The V gene's germline CDR1 is LNHDA and CDR2 SQIVND (reference sequence). The CDR3 sequence: CASSIRGGQGAQPQHF. The CDR3 nucleotides are TGTGCCAGTAGTATTCGGGGGGGGCAGGGCGCTCAGCCCCAGCATTTT.

The chain carries TRBV4-2 and TRBJ2-4, with D possibly being TRBD1 (6 bases). V gave up 0 bases and J gave up 1 base, with 19 bases separating them. The CDR3 contains 19 residues. Germline V CDR1 and CDR2: LGHNA, YNFKEQ. The DNA for the CDR3 is TGTGCCAGCAGCCAAGAATGGGACACAATTCCTCTCGCCAAAAACATTCAGTACTTC. Its translation: CASSQEWDTIPLAKNIQYF.

This chain links TRBV5-4 with TRBJ2-5; tentatively, D is TRBD2 (6 bases). With 4 bases removed from V and 4 bases from J, the gap between germline ends came to 14 bases. Germline CDR1 and CDR2: SGHNT and YYREEE (reference sequence). The CDR3 is 14 amino acids. The CDR3 sequence: CASSHRGSLETQYF. DNA of the CDR3: TGTGCCAGCAGCCATCGGGGGTCCCTAGAGACCCAGTACTTC.

This rearrangement joins TRBV5-4 to TRBJ2-2, with 10 positions matching TRBD1. Germline loops: CDR1 SGHNT, CDR2 YYREEE (reference sequence). The CDR3 consists of 15 residues. The junction had 6 bases not matched to a gene; V was cut back by 5 bases and J by 5 bases. The CDR3 nucleotides read TGTGCCAGCAGTTTGACAGGGGGCGTTACCGGGGAGCTGTTTTTT. It yields the protein CASSLTGGVTGELFF. Using reference TRBV5-4 and TRBJ2-2 for the parts outside the CDR3, the full variable domain is ETGVTQSPTHLIKTRGQQVTLRCSSQSGHNTVSWYQQALGQGPQFIFQYYREEENGRGNFPPRFSGLQFPNYSSELNVNALELDDSALYLCASSLTGGVTGELFFGEGSRLTVL.

V usage is TRBV9 and J usage is TRBJ1-4, with no clear D. With 3 bases removed from V and 7 bases from J, the gap between germline ends came to 13 bases. CDR3 size: 14 residues. CDR1 is SGDLS, CDR2 YYNGEE, per germline. The CDR3 loop reads CASSANIRLEKLFF. The DNA for the CDR3 is TGTGCCAGCAGCGCAAATATCAGACTTGAAAAACTGTTTTTT. Full variable domain (rest looked up from reference TRBV9 and TRBJ1-4): DSGVTQTPKHLITATGQRVTLRCSPRSGDLSVYWYQQSLDQGLQFLIQYYNGEERAKGNILERFSAQQFPDLHSELNLSSLELGDSALYFCASSANIRLEKLFFGSGTQLSVL.

The V gene is TRBV18, the J gene TRBJ2-1; 7 bases agree with TRBD2. This CDR3 region has 15 residues. Germline assignment: CDR1 KGHSH and CDR2 LQKENI. Germline trimming cut 8 bases from V and 5 bases from J; bases unmatched to any gene: 12. The CDR3 loop reads CASGTGTKADNEQFF. DNA of the CDR3: TGTGCCAGCGGAACCGGGACTAAAGCCGACAATGAGCAGTTCTTC.

A single count supports this clone. This chain joins TRBV6-1 and TRBJ2-6; D is ambiguous. CDR3 length equals 14 residues. The V gene's germline CDR1 is MNHNS and CDR2 SASEGT. V was cut by 6 bases and J by 0 bases, with 6 bases left in between. The CDR3 protein is CASSVYSGANVLTF. CDR3 sequence (DNA): TGTGCCAGCAGCGTTTACTCTGGGGCCAACGTCCTGACTTTC.

This clone showed up just a few times. V and J are TRBV6-6 and TRBJ1-1; D gene unclear. CDR1 and CDR2 (germline): MNHNY, SVGAGI (reference sequence). Trimming took off 8 bases at V and 3 bases at J, with 7 bases between the two ends. The CDR3 has 11 amino acids. In DNA form, the CDR3 reads TGTGCCAGCCTACGGGACACTGAAGCTTTCTTT. Its translation: CASLRDTEAFF.

The chain recombines TRBV7-3 with TRBJ2-6, with a possible D match to TRBD2 (6 bases). Germline CDR1 is SGHTA and CDR2 is FQGTGA. Trimming shortened V by 2 bases and J by 4 bases, and 12 bases separated the two germline ends. This CDR3 region has 16 residues. This CDR3 reads CASSLGSGVGANVLTF. The CDR3 nucleotides read TGTGCCAGCAGCTTAGGATCGGGGGTCGGGGCCAACGTCCTGACTTTC. Looking up the rest from reference TRBV7-3 and TRBJ2-6 gives the full variable domain: GAGVSQTPSNKVTEKGKYVELRCDPISGHTALYWYRQSLGQGPEFLIYFQGTGAADDSGLPNDRFFAVRPEGSVSTLKIQRTERGDSAVYLCASSLGSGVGANVLTFGAGSRLTVL.

The V gene is TRBV4-1, the J gene TRBJ1-2; D call uncertain. From germline, CDR1 is MGHRA and CDR2 YSYEKL. The CDR3 sequence is 13 residues long. The germline V and J ends were trimmed by 7 bases and 8 bases, with 17 bases remaining between them. The CDR3 is CASTSALGHGYTF. The CDR3 DNA is TGCGCCAGCACCTCGGCCCTTGGGCACGGCTACACCTTC.

V is TRBV19 and J is TRBJ1-5; 8 bases match TRBD1. This CDR3 is 15 amino acids long. Germline CDR1 reads LNHDA; CDR2 reads SQIVND (reference sequence). V dropped 10 bases and J dropped 4; count of bases not matched to a gene: 12. The CDR3 is CANGQGRVANQPQHF. In DNA, the CDR3 is TGTGCCAACGGACAGGGAAGGGTAGCAAATCAGCCCCAGCATTTT. Supplemented by reference TRBV19 and TRBJ1-5, the full variable domain reads DGGITQSPKYLFRKEGQNVTLSCEQNLNHDAMYWYRQDPGQGLRLIYYSQIVNDFQKGDIAEGYSVSREKKESFPLTVTSAQKNPTAFYLCANGQGRVANQPQHFGDGTRLSIL.

This chain joins TRBV6-1 and TRBJ2-7; 9 bases agree with TRBD1. This CDR3 has 15 amino acids. The germline V gene has CDR1 MNHNS and CDR2 SASEGT. V shed 4 bases and J 5 bases; nucleotides not matched to a gene: 9. This chain's CDR3 is CASSGLDRGSDEQYF. In nucleotides, the CDR3 is TGTGCCAGCAGTGGTTTGGACAGGGGCTCTGACGAGCAGTACTTC.

Only one count was recorded for this clone. The V and J genes are TRBV18 and TRBJ2-5, with 8 bases lining up with TRBD1. The CDR3 is 16 residues long. Looked up from germline, CDR1 is KGHSH and CDR2 is LQKENI. Trimming cost V 6 bases and J 0 bases; bases outside gene matches: 9. The CDR3 bases are TGTGCCAGCTCGCGCACAGGGGGGACGTACCAAGAGACCCAGTACTTC. It encodes CASSRTGGTYQETQYF. Full variable domain (remainder filled in from reference TRBV18 and TRBJ2-5): NAGVMQNPRHLVRRRGQEARLRCSPMKGHSHVYWYRQLPEEGLKFMVYLQKENIIDESGMPKERFSAEFPKEGPSILRIQQVVRGDSAAYFCASSRTGGTYQETQYFGPGTRLLVL.

The chain recombines TRBV9 with TRBJ1-2; D remains unclear. Germline loops: CDR1 SGDLS, CDR2 YYNGEE. CDR3 size: 13 residues. Deletions cut 0 bases from V and 4 bases from J, with 7 bases between. The CDR3 DNA reads as TGTGCCAGCAGCGTAGGAGCAGGCTATGGCTACACCTTC. This gives the protein CASSVGAGYGYTF.

The rearrangement joins TRBV7-6 to TRBJ1-6, with unresolved D. Trimming stripped 5 bases from V and 4 bases from J, with 6 bases between. Per the germline V gene, CDR1 is SGHVS and CDR2 is FNYEAQ. The CDR3 covers 13 residues. The chain's CDR3 is CASSPRYNSPLHF. The CDR3 DNA follows: TGTGCCAGCAGCCCGCGGTATAATTCACCCCTCCACTTT.

The gene calls are TRBV4-1 and TRBJ1-2; TRBD1 matches at 7 bases. Germline V gene sequence: CDR1 MGHRA, CDR2 YSYEKL. After removal of 4 bases from V and 1 base from J, the junction contained 15 bases not matched to a gene. The CDR3 totals 18 residues. CDR3 in amino acids: CASSPTPGQTKFNYGYTF. The CDR3 bases are TGCGCCAGCAGCCCCACTCCGGGACAGACAAAATTTAACTATGGCTACACCTTC.

CDR3 amino acids: CASSLELQWGESSYNEQFF. CDR3 nucleotide sequence: TGTGCCAGCAGCTTAGAACTACAGTGGGGCGAGAGCTCCTACAATGAGCAGTTCTTC. This rearrangement joins TRBV12-1 to TRBJ2-1; the table's D call, TRBD1, has no DNA check behind it. TRBV12-1 is a known pseudogene. The CDR3 is 19 residues long.

The chain carries TRBV5-1 and TRBJ1-3, with TRBD1 matching over 12 bases. This CDR3 has 18 amino acids. The junction had 5 bases not matched to a gene; V was cut back by 1 base and J by 0 bases. Germline V gene sequence: CDR1 SGHRS, CDR2 YFSETQ. The CDR3 DNA is TGCGCCAGCAGCTTGTCGGGACAGGGGGCTACCTCTGGAAACACCATATATTTT. Translation gives CASSLSGQGATSGNTIYF.

This chain uses TRBV12-5 with TRBJ2-5; possible D gene TRBD2, 6 bases. This CDR3 is built from 17 residues. V was clipped by 8 bases and J by 2 bases, with 24 bases between them. Germline V CDR1 and CDR2: LGHNT, FRNRAP. The CDR3 is CASSGKALAGRQETQYF. Written as DNA, the CDR3 is TGTGCTAGTTCGGGGAAAGCCTTGGCGGGGAGGCAAGAGACCCAGTACTTC.

The genes are TRBV10-3 and TRBJ2-3; TRBD2 aligns across 11 bases. CDR1 and CDR2 from the germline V gene are ENHRY and SYGVKD. The CDR3 is 16 residues long. After removal of 4 bases from V and 2 bases from J, the junction contained 5 bases not matched to a gene. CDR3 DNA: TGTGCCATCAGTGGGGTAGCGGGGGGGATCACAGATACGCAGTATTTT. Translating gives CAISGVAGGITDTQYF.

The CDR3 DNA follows: TGTGCCAGCAGTGATGTGGGGGCGCCGGACACCGGGGAGCTGTTTTTT. Translating gives CASSDVGAPDTGELFF. The chain joins TRBV6-1 to TRBJ2-2, with D possibly matching TRBD1 (6 bases). V lost 3 bases to trimming and J lost 3 bases, with 14 bases between them. The CDR3 covers 16 residues. Per germline, CDR1 MNHNS and CDR2 SASEGT.

The chain links TRBV27 to TRBJ2-7, with TRBD2 matching over 7 bases. The CDR3 is 13 residues long. CDR1 is MNHEY, CDR2 SMNVEV, per germline (reference sequence). Losses at the gene ends were 4 bases for V and 6 bases for J; bases not matched to a gene: 6. The CDR3 reads CASSSGGFSEQYF. For the CDR3, the DNA is TGTGCCAGCAGTTCGGGGGGTTTTTCCGAGCAGTACTTC.

Here the CDR3 DNA reads TGTGCCAGCAGTTCTCTAGCGGGGGCGTCCTACGAGCAGTACTTC. Encoded protein: CASSSLAGASYEQYF. The chain is built from TRBV27 and TRBJ2-7, with TRBD2 matching over 10 bases. This CDR3 is 15 amino acids long. V shed 4 bases, J shed 1 base, and the junction held 4 bases outside the gene matches. CDR1 is MNHEY, CDR2 SMNVEV, per germline (reference sequence).

V is TRBV9 and J is TRBJ1-2, with a possible D match to TRBD1 (5 bases). Deletions cut 4 bases from V and 0 bases from J, with 13 bases between. The CDR3 contains 15 residues. Germline CDR1 and CDR2: SGDLS and YYNGEE. CDR3 residues: CASSPQDRANYGYTF. CDR3 nucleotides: TGTGCCAGCAGCCCACAGGATAGAGCTAACTATGGCTACACCTTC.

The V gene is TRBV7-9, the J gene TRBJ2-1, with D perhaps matching TRBD2 (5 bases). V gave up 5 bases and J gave up 9 bases, with 14 bases separating them. Germline V lookup: CDR1 SEHNR, CDR2 FQNEAQ (reference sequence). This CDR3 has 13 residues. The CDR3 DNA follows: TGTGCCAGCAGCCCCGAGGACTGGGGTGAGCAGTTCTTC. Translated: CASSPEDWGEQFF.

The V gene is TRBV2, the J gene TRBJ2-7; 9 positions match TRBD1. Germline V gives CDR1 SNHLY, CDR2 FYNNEI. The ends lost 6 bases at V and 4 bases at J; junction bases unmatched: 4. The length of the CDR3 is 13 residues. The CDR3 loop reads CASRLGTGYEQYF. As DNA, the CDR3 is TGTGCCAGCAGGCTTGGGACAGGGTACGAGCAGTACTTC. The full variable domain, its missing parts supplied by reference TRBV2 and TRBJ2-7, is EPEVTQTPSHQVTQMGQEVILRCVPISNHLYFYWYRQILGQKVEFLVSFYNNEISEKSEIFDDQFSVERPDGSNFTLKIRSTKLEDSAMYFCASRLGTGYEQYFGPGTRLTVT.

The CDR3 sequence is CASRRASGTDTQYF. CDR3 DNA sequence: TGTGCCAGCAGGCGGGCTAGCGGCACAGATACGCAGTATTTT. The chain couples TRBV6-5 to TRBJ2-3; tentatively, D is TRBD2 (6 bases). The CDR3 length is 14 residues. Trimming took 6 bases from V and 1 from J, leaving 11 bases between them. Germline loops: CDR1 MNHEY, CDR2 SVGAGI.

Here the CDR3 reads CASSPASSYNEQFF. The CDR3 DNA follows: TGTGCCAGCAGTCCAGCGAGCTCCTACAATGAGCAGTTCTTC. The chain joins TRBV7-6 to TRBJ2-1, with unresolved D. Trimming stripped 6 bases from V and 0 bases from J, with 9 bases between. Germline CDR1 SGHVS, CDR2 FNYEAQ. The length of the CDR3 is 14 residues.

This chain uses TRBV4-1 with TRBJ2-7, with D unclear. Looked up from germline, CDR1 is MGHRA and CDR2 is YSYEKL. The CDR3 is 15 residues long. V was clipped by 0 bases and J by 4 bases, with 13 bases between them. As DNA, the CDR3 is TGCGCCAGCAGCCAAGATGACGCAGGTAAATACGAGCAGTACTTC. Translating it yields CASSQDDAGKYEQYF.

This sequence joins TRBV30 and TRBJ2-7; D may be TRBD1 (6 bases). Germline lookup yields CDR1 GTSNPN and CDR2 SVGIG (reference sequence). Trimming pared 5 bases from V and 4 bases from J, leaving 21 bases between. The CDR3 runs to 15 residues. CDR3 in amino acids: CAWRTKPGQAYEQYF. In DNA form, the CDR3 reads TGTGCCTGGCGGACCAAACCGGGACAAGCATACGAGCAGTACTTC.